These T cell receptor beta chains were read from a single sample in a study of blood T cell repertoires in COVID-19. This table comes from immunoSEQ multiplex PCR, and its TCRdb copy is limited to in-frame clones, with some not included. The sample yields about 240,000 clones, approximately 85% seen once. Sample: peripheral blood. All receptors derive from a woman aged 55-70 years with active or convalescent COVID-19. CDR3s leave out the opening cysteine and the closing phenylalanine or tryptophan. Fields, in order: CDR3 protein, D gene, V gene, CDR3 length. D genes are given only for firm matches.

ASRKTEGGVWVGAF - TRBV19 14
ARPGTSEETQY TRBD2 TRBV6-4 11
ASSVPGYSNQPQH - TRBV2 13
ASSPFTGQGPSNEKLF TRBD1 TRBV6-2/TRBV6-3 16
ASSARQGRANYGYT TRBD1 TRBV18 14
ASSPGQAYYEQY - TRBV18 12
ASSQRPQGGQY - TRBV3-1/TRBV3-2 11
ASSLDPGLAGGDTQY TRBD2 TRBV5-1 15
ASSPRTGGDTEAF TRBD1 TRBV5-1 13
ASSYFSLAPGELF - TRBV6-6 13
AISLAGGRDTGELF TRBD2 TRBV10-3 14
ASGTGFRNTEAF - TRBV19 12
ASSSRTGSYNEQF TRBD1 TRBV11-1 13
ASSPGTGADYNEQF TRBD1 TRBV7-9 14
ASSLDSGRGYT - TRBV5-1 11
ASSPQAGAYNEQF TRBD2 TRBV5-5 13
ASSEATDTQY - TRBV6-1 10
ASSLTGTGGSGNTIY TRBD1 TRBV6-2/TRBV6-3 15
ASSFGTLAVRGGYT - TRBV7-9 14
ASSLESAGRSGYT - TRBV7-2 13
ASSYSGAGGDSPLH TRBD1 TRBV6-5 14
ASSVGQTGNTIY - TRBV9 12
ASSRTGQVDYNEQF TRBD1 TRBV7-3 14
ASRTEGYNSPLH - TRBV6-5 12
ASSLSGGELF TRBD2 TRBV12-3/TRBV12-4 10
ASSPGQLSNQPQH - TRBV7-3 13
ASSPTRELEPI - TRBV18 11
ASSHLTGTGTEAF - TRBV7-8 13
ASSYSFGTPEAETQY - TRBV6-2/TRBV6-3 15
ASRAGTGRDGELF TRBD1 TRBV27 13
ASSLERVEYEQY - TRBV7-2 12
ASSPLDRYSGNTIY - TRBV7-2 14
ASTSRGLYGYT - TRBV6-5 11
ASSSGQGGYEQY TRBD1 TRBV19 12
ASSLPGQGYEQY TRBD1 TRBV28 12
ASSGNGADRYYGYT TRBD1 TRBV6-1 14
ASSDEDRLNYGYT - TRBV19 13
ASSLQFTGELF - TRBV13 11
ATSDVIRGFEDTEAF - TRBV24-1 15
ASSPVQGGYGYT - TRBV6-5 12
ASSLRGDSYEQY - TRBV7-9 12
ASSQAGQATEAF TRBD1 TRBV4-3 12
ASSPMDHRRETQY - TRBV27 13
ASSSGYYNSPLH - TRBV28 12
ASSAAGTGALTQY TRBD1 TRBV19 13
ASSNTGQIYQPQH - TRBV19 13
ASGQYSSYNEQF - TRBV27 12
ASSEDGGQAGYT TRBD1 TRBV6-1 12